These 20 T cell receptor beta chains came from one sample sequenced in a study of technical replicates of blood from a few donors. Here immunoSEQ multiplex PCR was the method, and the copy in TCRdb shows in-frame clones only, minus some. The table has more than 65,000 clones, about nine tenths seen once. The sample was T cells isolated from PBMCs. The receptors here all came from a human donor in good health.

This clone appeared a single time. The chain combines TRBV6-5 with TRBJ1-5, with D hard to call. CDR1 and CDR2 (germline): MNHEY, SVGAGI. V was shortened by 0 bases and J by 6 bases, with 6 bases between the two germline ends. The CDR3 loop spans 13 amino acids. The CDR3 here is CASSYSISQPQHF. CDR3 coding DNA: TGTGCCAGCAGTTACTCGATTAGTCAGCCCCAGCATTTT.

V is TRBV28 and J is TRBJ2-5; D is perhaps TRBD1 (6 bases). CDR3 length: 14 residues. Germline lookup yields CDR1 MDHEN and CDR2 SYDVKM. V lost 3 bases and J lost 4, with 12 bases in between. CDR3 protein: CASSFSGRGETQYF. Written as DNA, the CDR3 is TGTGCCAGCAGTTTTAGTGGCAGGGGAGAGACCCAGTACTTC. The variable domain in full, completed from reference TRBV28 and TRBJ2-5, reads DVKVTQSSRYLVKRTGEKVFLECVQDMDHENMFWYRQDPGLGLRLIYFSYDVKMKEKGDIPEGYSVSREKKERFSLILESASTNQTSMYLCASSFSGRGETQYFGPGTRLLVL.

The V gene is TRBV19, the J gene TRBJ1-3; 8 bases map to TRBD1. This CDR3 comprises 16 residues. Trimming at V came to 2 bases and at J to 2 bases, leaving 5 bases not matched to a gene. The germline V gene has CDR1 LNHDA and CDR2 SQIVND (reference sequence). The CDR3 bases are TGTGCCAGTAGTATACAGGGGGCCGGCGCTGGAAACACCATATATTTT. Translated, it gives CASSIQGAGAGNTIYF.

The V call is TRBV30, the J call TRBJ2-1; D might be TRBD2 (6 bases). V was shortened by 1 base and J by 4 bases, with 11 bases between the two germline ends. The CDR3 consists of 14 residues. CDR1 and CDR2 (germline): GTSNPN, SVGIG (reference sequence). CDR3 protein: CAWSELAVYNEQFF. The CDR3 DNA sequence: TGTGCCTGGAGTGAACTAGCCGTTTACAATGAGCAGTTCTTC.

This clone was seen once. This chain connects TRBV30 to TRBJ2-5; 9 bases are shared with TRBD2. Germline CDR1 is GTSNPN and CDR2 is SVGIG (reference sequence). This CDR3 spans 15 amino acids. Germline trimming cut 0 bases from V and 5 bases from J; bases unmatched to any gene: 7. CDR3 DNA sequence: TGTGCCTGGAGTGTACCGCGGGGGGGCGACGAGACCCAGTACTTC. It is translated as CAWSVPRGGDETQYF.

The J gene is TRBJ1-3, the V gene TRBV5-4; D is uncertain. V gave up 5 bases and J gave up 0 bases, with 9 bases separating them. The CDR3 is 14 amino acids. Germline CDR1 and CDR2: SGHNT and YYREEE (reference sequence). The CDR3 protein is CASRFQDSGNTIYF. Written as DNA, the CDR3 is TGTGCCAGCAGATTTCAGGACTCTGGAAACACCATATATTTT.

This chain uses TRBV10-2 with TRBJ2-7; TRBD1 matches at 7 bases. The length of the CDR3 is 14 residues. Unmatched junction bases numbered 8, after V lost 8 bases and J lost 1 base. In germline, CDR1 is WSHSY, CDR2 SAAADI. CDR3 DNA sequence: TGCGCCAGCGCTGTAGGGGGCGCGTCCTACGAGCAGTACTTC. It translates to CASAVGGASYEQYF.

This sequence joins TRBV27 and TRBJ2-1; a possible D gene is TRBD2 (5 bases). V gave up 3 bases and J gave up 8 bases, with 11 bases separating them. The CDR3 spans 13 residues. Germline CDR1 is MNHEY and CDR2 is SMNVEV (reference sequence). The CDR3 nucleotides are TGTGCCAGCAGTTTTGCGGGCCGGGATGAGCAGTTCTTC. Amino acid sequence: CASSFAGRDEQFF.

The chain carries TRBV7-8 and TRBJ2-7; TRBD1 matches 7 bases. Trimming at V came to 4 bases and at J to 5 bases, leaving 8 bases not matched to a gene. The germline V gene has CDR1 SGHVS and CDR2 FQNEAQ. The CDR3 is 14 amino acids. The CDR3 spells CASSSGRGLHEQYF. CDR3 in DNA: TGTGCCAGCAGCTCCGGCAGGGGGTTACACGAGCAGTACTTC.

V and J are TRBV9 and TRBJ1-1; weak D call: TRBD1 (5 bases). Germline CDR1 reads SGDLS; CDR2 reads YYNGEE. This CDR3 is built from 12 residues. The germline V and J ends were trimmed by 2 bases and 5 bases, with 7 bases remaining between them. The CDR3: CASSVPGTEAFF. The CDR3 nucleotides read TGTGCCAGCAGCGTCCCAGGGACTGAAGCTTTCTTT.

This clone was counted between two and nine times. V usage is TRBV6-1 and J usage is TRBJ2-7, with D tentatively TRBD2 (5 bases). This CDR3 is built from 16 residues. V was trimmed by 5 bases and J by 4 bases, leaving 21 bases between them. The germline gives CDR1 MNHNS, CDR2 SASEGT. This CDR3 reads CASSKGLSSPPYEQYF. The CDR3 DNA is TGTGCCAGCAGTAAAGGACTCTCGTCACCCCCATACGAGCAGTACTTC.

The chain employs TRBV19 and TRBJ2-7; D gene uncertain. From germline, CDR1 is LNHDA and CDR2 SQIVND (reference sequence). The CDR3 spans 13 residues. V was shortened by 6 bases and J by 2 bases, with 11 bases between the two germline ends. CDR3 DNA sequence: TGTGCCAGTAGCGAGGCCCATACCTACGAGCAGTACTTC. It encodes CASSEAHTYEQYF.

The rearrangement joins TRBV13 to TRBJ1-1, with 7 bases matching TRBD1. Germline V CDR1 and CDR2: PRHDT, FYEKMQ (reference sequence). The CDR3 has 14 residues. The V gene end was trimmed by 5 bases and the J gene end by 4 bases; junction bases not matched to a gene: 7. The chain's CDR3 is CASSEGAGGTEAFF. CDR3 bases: TGTGCCAGCAGCGAGGGGGCCGGGGGCACTGAAGCTTTCTTT.

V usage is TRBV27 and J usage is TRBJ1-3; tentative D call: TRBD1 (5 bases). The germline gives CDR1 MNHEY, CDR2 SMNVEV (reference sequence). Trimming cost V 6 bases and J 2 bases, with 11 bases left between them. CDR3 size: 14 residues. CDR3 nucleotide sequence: TGTGCCAGCAGCTCCCAGGGTACTGGAAACACCATATATTTT. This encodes CASSSQGTGNTIYF.

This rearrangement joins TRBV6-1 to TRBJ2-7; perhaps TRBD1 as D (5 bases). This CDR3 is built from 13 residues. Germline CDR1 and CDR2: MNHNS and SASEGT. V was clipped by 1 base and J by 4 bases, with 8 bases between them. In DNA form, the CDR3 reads TGTGCCAGCAGTGAAGGGGGCCTATACGAGCAGTACTTC. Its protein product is CASSEGGLYEQYF.

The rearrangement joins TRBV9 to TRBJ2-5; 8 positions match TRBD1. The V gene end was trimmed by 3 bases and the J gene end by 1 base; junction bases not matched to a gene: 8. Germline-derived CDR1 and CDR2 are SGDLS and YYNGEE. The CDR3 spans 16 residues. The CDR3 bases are TGTGCCAGCAGCGCCCCGGTTCAGGGGGCCCAAGAGACCCAGTACTTC. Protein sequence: CASSAPVQGAQETQYF.

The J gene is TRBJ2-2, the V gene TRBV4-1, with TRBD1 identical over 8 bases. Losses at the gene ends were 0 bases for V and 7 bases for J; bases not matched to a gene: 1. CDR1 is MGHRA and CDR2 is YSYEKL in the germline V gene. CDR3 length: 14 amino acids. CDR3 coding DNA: TGCGCCAGCAGCCAAGATGACAGGGGCGGGGAGCTGTTTTTT. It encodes CASSQDDRGGELFF.

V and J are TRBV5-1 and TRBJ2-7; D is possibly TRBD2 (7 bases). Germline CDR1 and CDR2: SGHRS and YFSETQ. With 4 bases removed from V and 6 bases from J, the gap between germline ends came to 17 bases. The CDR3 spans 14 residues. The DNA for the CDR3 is TGCGCCAGCAGCCCGAACGGGGGGCAAGGCGAGCAGTACTTC. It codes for CASSPNGGQGEQYF.

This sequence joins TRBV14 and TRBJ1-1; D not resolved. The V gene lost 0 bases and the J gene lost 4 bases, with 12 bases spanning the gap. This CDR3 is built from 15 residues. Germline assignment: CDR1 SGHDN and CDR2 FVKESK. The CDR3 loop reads CASSQDLAGGTEAFF. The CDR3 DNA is TGTGCCAGCAGCCAAGATCTCGCGGGCGGCACTGAAGCTTTCTTT.

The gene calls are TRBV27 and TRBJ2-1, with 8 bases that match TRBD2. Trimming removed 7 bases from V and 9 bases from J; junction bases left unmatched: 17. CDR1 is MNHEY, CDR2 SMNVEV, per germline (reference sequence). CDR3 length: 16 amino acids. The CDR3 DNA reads TGTGCCAGCAAACGGGGACCCGGGACTAGGGAAGGTGAGCAGTTCTTC. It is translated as CASKRGPGTREGEQFF.